This T cell receptor beta chain comes out of a study of early stage breast cancer tumors. Across the study: ER+/PR+/HER2- status applied to twelve of 16 invasive breast tumors.

In regard to this clone: What it recognizes is unknown.

Between the trimmed V and J ends, which lost 4 bases and 8 bases, there was a span of 17 bases. CDR3 size: 15 residues. The germline V gene encodes CDR1 SGHVS and CDR2 FQNEAQ. Sequencing used immunoSEQ multiplex PCR; TCRdb keeps in-frame clones, though not all of them. The sample has fewer than 80,000 clones, over 80% seen once; the top ten hold 4% to 5%. Study conclusions and caveats: Compared with adjacent normal breast, tumors showed around 2.5-fold denser, more clonal T cells.

The material sequenced was blood. The V call is TRBV7-8, the J call TRBJ2-2, with D perhaps TRBD1 or TRBD2 (5 bases each). The TCR sequence derives from a person in their 40s with breast cancer. The CDR3 DNA reads TGTGCCAGCAGCTACACTAGGGGCCGGTCAGGGGAGCTGTTTTTT. It codes for CASSYTRGRSGELFF.